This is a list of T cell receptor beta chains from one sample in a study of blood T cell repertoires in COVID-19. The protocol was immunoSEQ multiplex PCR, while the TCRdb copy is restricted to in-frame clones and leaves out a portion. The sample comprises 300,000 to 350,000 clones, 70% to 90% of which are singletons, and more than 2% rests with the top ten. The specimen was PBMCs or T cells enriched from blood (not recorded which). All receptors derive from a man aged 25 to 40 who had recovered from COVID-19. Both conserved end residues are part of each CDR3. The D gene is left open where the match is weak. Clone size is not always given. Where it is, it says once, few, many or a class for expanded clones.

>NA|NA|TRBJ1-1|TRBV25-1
TGTGCCAGCAGTTGGAGCGGTGTGAACACTGAAGCTTTCTTT
CASSWSGVNTEAFF
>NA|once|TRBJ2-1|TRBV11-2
TGTGCCAGCAGGCGAGGGGCGGGGAGCACCTACAATGAGCAGTTCTTC
CASRRGAGSTYNEQFF
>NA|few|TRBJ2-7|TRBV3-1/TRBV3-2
TGTGCCAGCAGCCAAGGGCAGGGGGGACCCTACGAGCAGTACTTC
CASSQGQGGPYEQYF
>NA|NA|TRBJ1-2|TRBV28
TGTGCCAGCAGTTTGAGCCAGGCGGGGTATGGCTACACCTTC
CASSLSQAGYGYTF
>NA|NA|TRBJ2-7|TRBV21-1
TGTGCCAGCACCTCTCCAGGGGACAGAACCTACGAGCAGTACTTC
CASTSPGDRTYEQYF
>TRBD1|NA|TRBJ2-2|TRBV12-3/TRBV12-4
TGTGCCAGCAAAGGACAGGGGGGCGGGGAGCTGTTTTTT
CASKGQGGGELFF
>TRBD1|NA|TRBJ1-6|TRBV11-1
TGTGCCAGCAGCTCTCGCGGACAGGGAGATTCACCCCTCCACTTT
CASSSRGQGDSPLHF
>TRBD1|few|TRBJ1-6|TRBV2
TGTGCCAGCAGTGAAGAGACAGGGGCCCTATCACCCCTCCACTTT
CASSEETGALSPLHF
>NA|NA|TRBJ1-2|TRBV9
TGTGCCAGCCAGGGCGGGGCGGAAAACTATGGCTACACCTTC
CASQGGAENYGYTF
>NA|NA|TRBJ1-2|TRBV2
TGTGCCAGCACGGCAGGGGACCTAGCCCTTAACTATGGCTACACCTTC
CASTAGDLALNYGYTF
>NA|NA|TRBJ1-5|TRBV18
TGTGCCAGCTCACAAGACAGAGATCAGCCCCAGCATTTT
CASSQDRDQPQHF
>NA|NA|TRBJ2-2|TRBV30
TGTGCCACCAGGGACACCGGGGAGCTGTTTTTT
CATRDTGELFF
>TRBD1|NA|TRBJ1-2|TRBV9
TGTGCCAGCAGCGTAGTTCGGACAGGGGGCAAACATGGCTACACCTTC
CASSVVRTGGKHGYTF
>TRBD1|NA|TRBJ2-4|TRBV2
TGTGCCAGCAGTGAATTGGACAGGGGGCTGTACTTC
CASSELDRGLYF
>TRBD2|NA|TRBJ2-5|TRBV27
TGTGCCAGCAGTTTAAGGCCGGGGGGGCCAGGTGAGACCCAGTACTTC
CASSLRPGGPGETQYF
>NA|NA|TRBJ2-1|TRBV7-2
TGTGCCAGCAGCTCCCGACTCAAAAGCTCCTACAATGAGCAGTTCTTC
CASSSRLKSSYNEQFF
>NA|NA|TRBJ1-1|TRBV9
TGTGCCAGCAGCGTAGGGCCAGGGCGGTCGGTAGGTACTGAAGCTTTCTTT
CASSVGPGRSVGTEAFF
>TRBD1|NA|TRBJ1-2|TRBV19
TGTGCCAGTAGTATCGCGGGGACAGGCTCGAACTATGGCTACACCTTC
CASSIAGTGSNYGYTF
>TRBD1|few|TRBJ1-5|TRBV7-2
TGTGCCAGCAGCGCCGGGACAGTTTATAGCAATCAGCCCCAGCATTTT
CASSAGTVYSNQPQHF
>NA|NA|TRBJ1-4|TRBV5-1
TGCGCCAGCAGCTTGGGATCCAGCGATAATGAAAAACTGTTTTTT
CASSLGSSDNEKLFF
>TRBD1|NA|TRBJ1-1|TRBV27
TGTGCCAGCATGTTGACAGGGGGGAACACTGAAGCTTTCTTT
CASMLTGGNTEAFF
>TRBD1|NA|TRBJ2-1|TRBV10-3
TGTGCCATCAGTGATGACAGGGCGGGTCACAATGAGCAGTTCTTC
CAISDDRAGHNEQFF
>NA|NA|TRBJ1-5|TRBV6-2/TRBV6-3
TGTGCCAGCAGTTACACGGTATCAGGGGTCCACAATCAGCCCCAGCATTTT
CASSYTVSGVHNQPQHF
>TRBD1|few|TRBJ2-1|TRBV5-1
TGCGCCAGCAGCTGGATCGGGACAGGGGATGATGAGCAGTTCTTC
CASSWIGTGDDEQFF
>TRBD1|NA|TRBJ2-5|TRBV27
TGTGCCAGCAGTAGAGTTGCCATGACAGGGGCTTCAGAGACCCAGTACTTC
CASSRVAMTGASETQYF
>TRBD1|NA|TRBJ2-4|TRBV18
TGTGCCAGCTCACCAAAAGGGACAGTCAAAAACATTCAGTACTTC
CASSPKGTVKNIQYF
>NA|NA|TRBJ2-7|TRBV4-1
TGCGCCAGCAGCCAACCTAACAGGGAGAGAAAAGTGCAGTACTTC
CASSQPNRERKVQYF
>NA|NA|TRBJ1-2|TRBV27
TGTGCCAGCAGTTTATATCGGGGAGCTGGCTACACCTTC
CASSLYRGAGYTF
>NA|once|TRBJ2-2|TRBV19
TGTGCCAGCAGGGGTAGTTTTGACACCGGGGAGCTGTTTTTT
CASRGSFDTGELFF
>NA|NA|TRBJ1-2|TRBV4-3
TGCGCCAGCAGCCTGACGGAGAACTATGGCTACACCTTC
CASSLTENYGYTF
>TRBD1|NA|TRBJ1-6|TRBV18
TGTGCCAGCTCACGGGACAGACCTAATTCACCCCTCCACTTT
CASSRDRPNSPLHF
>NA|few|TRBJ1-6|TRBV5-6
TGTGCCAGCAGCTTGGCCGGCGGCGATTCACCCCTCCACTTT
CASSLAGGDSPLHF
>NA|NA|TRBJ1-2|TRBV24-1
TGTGCCACCAGTGATTCTCGGAGGGATGGCTACACCTTC
CATSDSRRDGYTF
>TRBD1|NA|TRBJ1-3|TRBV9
TGTGCCAGCAGCGTAGACCCGGGACAGTCACCTGGAAACACCATATATTTT
CASSVDPGQSPGNTIYF
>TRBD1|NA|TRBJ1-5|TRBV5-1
TGCGCCAGCAGCTTGACCGGGACAGATCAGCCCCAGCATTTT
CASSLTGTDQPQHF
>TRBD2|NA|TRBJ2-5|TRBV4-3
TGCGCCAGCAGCCACTGGACTAGCGGGGGCCAAGAGACCCAGTACTTC
CASSHWTSGGQETQYF
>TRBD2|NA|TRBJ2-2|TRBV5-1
TGCGCCAGCAGCTTAGCGGGGGCCCTCTCCGGGGAGCTGTTTTTT
CASSLAGALSGELFF
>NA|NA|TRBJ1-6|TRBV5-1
TGCGCCAGCAGTGTCCAAGGGGGGGATTCACCCCTCCACTTT
CASSVQGGDSPLHF
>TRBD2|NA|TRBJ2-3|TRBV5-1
TGCGCCAGCAGCTTGCGGGGGGGCACAGATACGCAGTATTTT
CASSLRGGTDTQYF
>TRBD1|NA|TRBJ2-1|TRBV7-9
TGTGCCAGCAGTTCACGGACAGACAGGGGAGGTAATGAGCAGTTCTTC
CASSSRTDRGGNEQFF
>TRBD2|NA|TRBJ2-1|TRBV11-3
TGTGCCAGCAGCCCCGGACTAGTCTCCTACAATGAGCAGTTCTTC
CASSPGLVSYNEQFF
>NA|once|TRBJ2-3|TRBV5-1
TGCGCCAGCAGCTTGGTGGGCAGCACAGATACGCAGTATTTT
CASSLVGSTDTQYF
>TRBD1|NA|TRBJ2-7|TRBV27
TGTGCCAGCAGGTCAGGGGGCGCCCGGAACGAGCAGTACTTC
CASRSGGARNEQYF
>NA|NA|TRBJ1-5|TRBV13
TGTGCCAGCAGCTTAGGGCAGGGGAGAAGGCCCCAGCATTTT
CASSLGQGRRPQHF
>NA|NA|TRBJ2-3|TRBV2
TGTGCCAGCAGTCTTGGACTCGCAGATACGCAGTATTTT
CASSLGLADTQYF
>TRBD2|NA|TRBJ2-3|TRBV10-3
TGTGCCATCAGTTTTAGCGGGGGGGCGACAGATACGCAGTATTTT
CAISFSGGATDTQYF
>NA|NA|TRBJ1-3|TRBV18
TGTGCCAGCTCACCACCGGTCGGGGTCGACTCTGGAAACACCATATATTTT
CASSPPVGVDSGNTIYF
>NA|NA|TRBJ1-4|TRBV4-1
TGCGCCAGCAGCCCCCCTACAGGGACTAATGAAAAACTGTTTTTT
CASSPPTGTNEKLFF
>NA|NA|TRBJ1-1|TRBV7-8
TGTGCCAGCAGCTTTCTCGACATGAACACTGAAGCTTTCTTT
CASSFLDMNTEAFF
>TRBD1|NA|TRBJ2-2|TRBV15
TGTGCCACTCGGACAGGTCCAAACACCGGGGAGCTGTTTTTT
CATRTGPNTGELFF
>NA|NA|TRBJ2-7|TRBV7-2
TGTGCCAGCAGCTTAGCCCAGGGTCCCTACGAGCAGTACTTC
CASSLAQGPYEQYF